The clone carrying this T cell receptor beta chain was picked up many times. The antigen remains undetermined. Regions amplified from RNA transcripts were the TCR beta CDR3 regions. RT-PCR in the first round (using the HTBI primer set) targeted the TCR CDR3. In TCRdb, the multiplex PCR reads were re-called with MiXCR into one record per CDR3 protein. The data show about 53,000 distinct CDR3 sequences, around 48% seen once. This specimen belongs to a study of T cells in Graves' hyperthyroidism and ophthalmopathy. Across the whole study: Blood from the periphery was taken at initial diagnosis, before any treatment.

V dropped 5 bases and J dropped 3 bases, with 11 bases sitting between them. CDR3 size: 14 residues. Per germline, CDR1 SNHLY and CDR2 FYNNEI. Findings and limits, study-wide: Using 13 V-J features, a model discriminated ophthalmopathy from stable hyperthyroidism. Before onset, ophthalmopathy was predicted by the model a median approximately 6.6 months earlier.

This chain connects TRBV2 to TRBJ1-5; TRBD1 might be the D (6 bases). This sequence originates from a woman in her 30s with Graves' ophthalmopathy. Sequencing input: blood. This CDR3 is CASSSQGVNQPQHF. CDR3 in DNA: TGTGCCAGCAGTTCACAGGGAGTCAATCAGCCCCAGCATTTT.